Listed here are 6 T cell receptor beta chains from one sample, sequenced in a study of blood T cell repertoires in COVID-19. The protocol was immunoSEQ multiplex PCR, while the TCRdb copy is restricted to in-frame clones and leaves out a portion. The sample has roughly 300,000 clones; roughly 90% are singletons. The sequencing sample was made of PBMCs or T cells enriched from blood (not recorded which). Receptor source: a woman in her 30s who had recovered from COVID-19.

The chain is built from TRBV10-3 and TRBJ2-5, with D possibly being TRBD2 (6 bases). Germline values: CDR1 ENHRY, CDR2 SYGVKD. V lost 4 bases, J lost 1 base, and 7 bases lay in between. CDR3 size: 13 residues. The CDR3 DNA reads as TGTGCCATCAGTGTAGCGGCCCAAGAGACCCAGTACTTC. This encodes CAISVAAQETQYF.

The CDR3 nucleotides read TGCACCAGCAGCCAGATGACAGCCTCACAGAACACTGAAGCTTTCTTT. As protein: CTSSQMTASQNTEAFF. The gene calls are TRBV1 and TRBJ1-1; TRBD1 is the table's D call, not checked against the DNA. TRBV1 is shown as a pseudogene. The CDR3 covers 16 residues.

V usage is TRBV19 and J usage is TRBJ1-5; 10 positions agree with TRBD1. V lost 5 bases and J lost 5; bases outside the gene matches: 9. Germline V gene sequence: CDR1 LNHDA, CDR2 SQIVND (reference sequence). This CDR3 spans 16 amino acids. The CDR3 coding sequence is TGTGCCAGTAGTCCTCGGGACAGGGGTTCTCATCAGCCCCAGCATTTT. Its protein is CASSPRDRGSHQPQHF.

The chain employs TRBV28 and TRBJ1-1, with D perhaps TRBD1 (6 bases). The CDR3 runs 17 residues. CDR1 is MDHEN, CDR2 SYDVKM, per germline. V gave up 6 bases and J gave up 3 bases, with 23 bases separating them. The CDR3 bases are TGTGCCAGCAGGACAAAAGGATGGGGGCGAGGGGACACTGAAGCTTTCTTT. This gives the protein CASRTKGWGRGDTEAFF. The variable domain in full, completed from reference TRBV28 and TRBJ1-1, reads DVKVTQSSRYLVKRTGEKVFLECVQDMDHENMFWYRQDPGLGLRLIYFSYDVKMKEKGDIPEGYSVSREKKERFSLILESASTNQTSMYLCASRTKGWGRGDTEAFFGQGTRLTVV.

The chain links TRBV7-2 to TRBJ2-5; the match to TRBD2 covers 10 bases. The CDR3 has 14 residues. The ends lost 5 bases at V and 2 bases at J; junction bases unmatched: 2. CDR1 and CDR2 (germline): SGHTA, FQGNSA. For the CDR3, the DNA is TGTGCCAGCAGCGCTAGCGGGGGACAAGAGACCCAGTACTTC. Protein product: CASSASGGQETQYF.

This clone was counted between two and nine times. The chain is built from TRBV6-5 and TRBJ1-6; D unresolved. The V end was cut by 6 bases, the J end by 4 bases, with 4 bases between. Germline loops: CDR1 MNHEY, CDR2 SVGAGI. This CDR3 is 12 amino acids long. The chain's CDR3 is CASREYNSPLHF. The CDR3 bases are TGTGCCAGCAGGGAGTATAATTCACCCCTCCACTTT.